One TCR beta chain is described in this entry. In the original analysis: By means of reference gene primer amplification, nucleated cell counts were estimated. The assay was immunoSEQ multiplex PCR, and TCRdb's table has in-frame clones only and misses some. V, J and clone size derive from that table, while D and trimming were established from the DNA sequence. The data contain about 180,000 clones, over 80% of them seen just once; the ten biggest clones take up around 7%. Seattle patients were enrolled during active infection and followed longitudinally. The data belong to a study of blood T cell repertoires in COVID-19. Overall study context: Samples representing acute and convalescent COVID-19 were sourced from the United States, Italy and Spain. The cDNA or gDNA used as material had been derived from T cells, B-cell-depleted T cells, or PBMCs.

The CDR3 totals 19 residues. The germline gives CDR1 LNHDA, CDR2 SQIVND (reference sequence). V dropped 7 bases and J dropped 1 base, with 26 bases sitting between them. V gene TRBV19 combines with J gene TRBJ1-5, with D perhaps matching TRBD1 (5 bases). The sample consisted of peripheral blood. This receptor was identified in a woman in her 40s with COVID-19, enrolled during active disease. The CDR3 loop reads CASNKKGGRGSMSNQPQHF. CDR3 nucleotide sequence: TGTGCCAGTAACAAAAAGGGCGGCCGGGGGAGTATGAGCAATCAGCCCCAGCATTTT.